The source of this T cell receptor (beta chain) is a study of blood T cell repertoires in COVID-19. Study information: Samples of COVID-19 (acute and convalescent) were obtained from the United States, Italy and Spain. The cDNA or gDNA used as material had been derived from T cells, B-cell-depleted T cells, or PBMCs.

CDR3 length: 15 residues. Trimming at V came to 4 bases and at J to 3 bases, leaving 6 bases not matched to a gene. Germline V CDR1 and CDR2: MNHNY, SVGAGI (reference sequence). All enrollees were about 18 to 95 years old and from under 25 US areas. In assigning cohorts, the study relied on participant-reported clinical history. Produced via immunoSEQ multiplex PCR; TCRdb's table is partial and in-frame only. The sample lists fewer than 350,000 clones, nearly 90% occurring once. This clonotype was sampled from a woman under 40 who had recovered from COVID-19. The V and J genes are TRBV6-6 and TRBJ1-5; 7 bases agree with TRBD1. The source material was PBMCs or T cells enriched from blood (not recorded which). The CDR3 is CASSSDRVINQPQHF. DNA for the CDR3: TGTGCCAGCAGTTCAGACAGGGTGATCAATCAGCCCCAGCATTTT.